Presented here are 30 T cell receptor beta chains from one specimen sequenced in a study of technical replicates of blood from a handful of donors. Assay used: immunoSEQ multiplex PCR; TCRdb lists only in-frame clones, some missing. The sample has some 77,000 clones, 80% to 95% seen once; the top ten hold about 0.4%. The specimen sequenced was T cells isolated from PBMCs. The source is a human donor in good health.

The chain combines TRBV6-5 with TRBJ2-2; D gene uncertain. V lost 5 bases and J 7 bases, leaving 8 bases between the germline ends. The CDR3 is 12 residues long. CDR1 is MNHEY, CDR2 SVGAGI, per germline. CDR3 sequence (DNA): TGTGCCAGCAGTGAGTTTCGCGGGGAGCTGTTTTTT. Its protein is CASSEFRGELFF.

The rearrangement uses TRBV19 and TRBJ1-2, with D possibly being TRBD1 (6 bases). Germline V gene data show CDR1 as LNHDA and CDR2 as SQIVND (reference sequence). Trimming pared 7 bases from V and 5 bases from J, leaving 20 bases between. CDR3 size: 15 residues. CDR3 in DNA: TGTGCCAGTAAACCAACGGACAGAAGCTTATATGGCTACACCTTC. This sequence encodes CASKPTDRSLYGYTF.

The chain is built from TRBV18 and TRBJ2-1; 8 nucleotides align to TRBD2. The length of the CDR3 is 16 residues. V shed 5 bases, J shed 3 bases, and the junction held 9 bases outside the gene matches. Per germline, CDR1 KGHSH and CDR2 LQKENI. CDR3 DNA sequence: TGTGCCAGCTCAGCCGCCGGGACTAGGATCTACAATGAGCAGTTCTTC. It is translated as CASSAAGTRIYNEQFF.

J is TRBJ2-3 and V is TRBV7-9; D possibly corresponds to TRBD1 (5 bases). CDR1 is SEHNR and CDR2 is FQNEAQ in the germline V gene (reference sequence). V lost 4 bases and J 3 bases, leaving 17 bases between the germline ends. This CDR3 is built from 16 residues. The CDR3 spells CASSSRQGLMTDTQYF. The CDR3 DNA is TGTGCCAGCAGCTCAAGGCAGGGTCTTATGACAGATACGCAGTATTTT.

The chain employs TRBV13 and TRBJ2-5, with 12 nucleotides matching TRBD2. Trimming removed 0 bases from V and 5 bases from J; junction bases left unmatched: 10. Germline assignment: CDR1 PRHDT and CDR2 FYEKMQ (reference sequence). The CDR3 runs 18 residues. CDR3 in amino acids: CASSLGTSGRAVVETQYF. In DNA form, the CDR3 reads TGTGCCAGCAGCTTAGGGACTAGCGGGAGAGCCGTCGTGGAGACCCAGTACTTC.

The rearrangement links TRBV29-1 to TRBJ2-1; 10 nucleotides align to TRBD2. Per the germline V gene, CDR1 is SQVTM and CDR2 is ANQGSEA. V trimming: 1 base; J trimming: 1 base; junction bases outside the gene matches: 7. The CDR3 covers 17 residues. The CDR3: CSVEGLAGVASYNEQFF. In DNA form, the CDR3 reads TGCAGCGTTGAAGGGCTAGCGGGAGTCGCGTCCTACAATGAGCAGTTCTTC.

The rearrangement joins TRBV28 to TRBJ1-2; D unclear. CDR3 length equals 15 residues. With 2 bases removed from V and 5 bases from J, the gap between germline ends came to 15 bases. CDR1 MDHEN and CDR2 SYDVKM come from the germline V gene. CDR3 bases: TGTGCCAGCAGTTTACCTCCGAGGTATGGATATGGCTACACCTTC. It is translated as CASSLPPRYGYGYTF.

Only a few counts were recorded for this clone. The CDR3 DNA reads TGTGCCAGCAGCTTATATAGGGGCCTCTCTGGAAACACCATATATTTT. Protein product: CASSLYRGLSGNTIYF. The chain combines TRBV7-9 with TRBJ1-3; D might be TRBD1 (5 bases). The V and J ends lost 2 bases and 0 bases respectively, with 11 bases between them. CDR3 length: 16 residues. Looked up from germline, CDR1 is SEHNR and CDR2 is FQNEAQ (reference sequence).

The genes are TRBV5-5 and TRBJ1-4; tentative D call: TRBD1 (5 bases). Germline lookup yields CDR1 SGHKS and CDR2 YYEKEE (reference sequence). Trimming stripped 4 bases from V and 2 bases from J, with 9 bases between. This CDR3 has 14 residues. This chain's CDR3 is CASSQDSTNEKLFF. The CDR3 DNA reads TGTGCCAGCAGCCAAGACAGTACTAATGAAAAACTGTTTTTT.

The chain uses TRBV4-1 and TRBJ1-1; D is perhaps TRBD1 (5 bases). CDR3 length equals 14 residues. Per the germline V gene, CDR1 is MGHRA and CDR2 is YSYEKL. V lost 3 bases and J 6 bases, leaving 14 bases between the germline ends. CDR3 residues: CASSHRGGNAEAFF. In nucleotides, the CDR3 is TGCGCCAGCAGCCACCGGGGGGGAAACGCTGAAGCTTTCTTT.

CDR3 protein: CASSISGRREQYF. The CDR3 DNA sequence: TGTGCCAGCAGCATCAGCGGGAGACGCGAGCAGTACTTC. This rearrangement joins TRBV7-2 to TRBJ2-7; 8 bases align to TRBD2. This CDR3 has 13 residues. Germline CDR1 is SGHTA and CDR2 is FQGNSA. V dropped 5 bases and J dropped 6; count of bases not matched to a gene: 6.

The gene calls are TRBV10-1 and TRBJ2-7; TRBD1 agrees at 11 bases. V lost 2 bases, J lost 2 bases, and 17 bases stayed unmatched. There are 20 residues in the CDR3. Germline lookup yields CDR1 WNHNN and CDR2 SYGVQD (reference sequence). The CDR3 region has the DNA TGCGCCAGCAGTGAGAGAAGCGGGACAGGGGGTTACCCGGGTGCCTACGAGCAGTACTTC. It yields the protein CASSERSGTGGYPGAYEQYF.

The rearrangement uses TRBV6-5 and TRBJ1-2; 10 bases map to TRBD1. CDR3 size: 15 residues. V was clipped by 4 bases and J by 4 bases; unmatched bases: 6. The V gene's germline CDR1 is MNHEY and CDR2 SVGAGI. The CDR3 region is CASSSPTGGTYGYTF. The DNA of the CDR3 is TGTGCCAGCAGTTCGCCGACAGGGGGCACCTATGGCTACACCTTC.

The V call is TRBV6-4, the J call TRBJ2-6; 7 bases match TRBD1. J was trimmed by 0 bases and V by 9 bases; bases with no gene match: 14. Per germline, CDR1 MRHNA and CDR2 SNTAGT. The CDR3 covers 18 residues. CDR3 bases: TGTGCCAGTCTCCCGGGACAGCTTCGGTTCTCTGGGGCCAACGTCCTGACTTTC. Its translation: CASLPGQLRFSGANVLTF.

The chain uses TRBV6-1 and TRBJ2-1; 8 nucleotides match TRBD1. V was pared by 3 bases and J by 7 bases, with 14 bases of the junction left unmatched. Germline-derived CDR1 and CDR2 are MNHNS and SASEGT. CDR3 length: 17 residues. CDR3 residues: CASSDVDRAIPGNEQFF. The CDR3 bases are TGTGCCAGCAGTGACGTGGACAGGGCCATACCAGGTAATGAGCAGTTCTTC.

The chain employs TRBV5-6 and TRBJ1-4; possibly TRBD1 for D (6 bases). Germline lookup yields CDR1 SGHDT and CDR2 YYEEEE. This CDR3 has 13 residues. V was shortened by 9 bases and J by 8 bases, with 17 bases between the two germline ends. The CDR3 protein is CATTGRGIEKLFF. CDR3 nucleotides: TGTGCCACCACAGGGAGAGGAATCGAAAAACTGTTTTTT. Variable domain in full (rest from reference TRBV5-6 and TRBJ1-4): DAGVTQSPTHLIKTRGQQVTLRCSPKSGHDTVSWYQQALGQGPQFIFQYYEEEERQRGNFPDRFSGHQFPNYSSELNVNALLLGDSALYLCATTGRGIEKLFFGSGTQLSVL.

The rearrangement links TRBV5-4 to TRBJ2-1; 12 bases align to TRBD2. This CDR3 is 15 amino acids long. The J segment lost 9 bases and the V segment lost 2 bases, leaving 6 bases of the junction unmatched. The V gene's germline CDR1 is SGHNT and CDR2 YYREEE (reference sequence). CDR3 sequence: CASSLLAGGFGEQFF. The CDR3 bases are TGTGCCAGCAGCTTACTAGCGGGAGGTTTCGGTGAGCAGTTCTTC. Full variable domain (remainder filled in from reference TRBV5-4 and TRBJ2-1): ETGVTQSPTHLIKTRGQQVTLRCSSQSGHNTVSWYQQALGQGPQFIFQYYREEENGRGNFPPRFSGLQFPNYSSELNVNALELDDSALYLCASSLLAGGFGEQFFGPGTRLTVL.

This chain joins TRBV7-2 and TRBJ1-2; 10 bases are shared with TRBD1. J gave up 2 bases and V 6 bases, and 6 bases lay outside the gene matches. Germline-derived CDR1 and CDR2 are SGHTA and FQGNSA. CDR3 length equals 15 residues. This CDR3 reads CASSTGTGENYGYTF. The DNA for the CDR3 is TGTGCCAGCAGTACCGGGACAGGGGAAAACTATGGCTACACCTTC.

V usage is TRBV19 and J usage is TRBJ2-1; 10 bases are a match to TRBD2. With V trimmed by 5 bases and J by 8 bases, 6 bases remained unmatched. In germline, CDR1 is LNHDA, CDR2 SQIVND (reference sequence). The CDR3 contains 14 residues. The CDR3 region is CASSSSGSRDEQFF. The DNA of the CDR3 is TGTGCCAGTAGTTCTAGCGGGAGTAGGGATGAGCAGTTCTTC. Based on the CDR3 plus reference TRBV19 and TRBJ2-1, the full variable domain is DGGITQSPKYLFRKEGQNVTLSCEQNLNHDAMYWYRQDPGQGLRLIYYSQIVNDFQKGDIAEGYSVSREKKESFPLTVTSAQKNPTAFYLCASSSSGSRDEQFFGPGTRLTVL.

The rearrangement uses TRBV19 and TRBJ2-1; a weak D match, TRBD2 (5 bases). Germline CDR1 LNHDA, CDR2 SQIVND (reference sequence). This CDR3 spans 14 amino acids. V was shortened by 3 bases and J by 6 bases, with 12 bases between the two germline ends. CDR3 sequence: CASSMEVSSNEQFF. CDR3 DNA sequence: TGTGCCAGTAGTATGGAGGTCAGCAGCAATGAGCAGTTCTTC.

The DNA of the CDR3 is TGTGCCAGCAGCGGGGGGACTAGCAGCCAAGAGACCCAGTACTTC. It encodes CASSGGTSSQETQYF. The chain has TRBV11-3 and TRBJ2-5, with 9 bases aligning to TRBD2. Germline loops: CDR1 SGHNT, CDR2 YENEEA. V lost 5 bases and J lost 1; bases outside the gene matches: 5. The CDR3 has 15 residues.

CDR3 loop: CASSQEGGNTEAFF. The CDR3 DNA follows: TGTGCCAGCAGTCAAGAAGGGGGGAACACTGAAGCTTTCTTT. V usage is TRBV11-2 and J usage is TRBJ1-1; perhaps TRBD1 as D (6 bases). This CDR3 has 14 residues. V was trimmed by 6 bases and J by 1 base, leaving 12 bases between them. Germline V gene lookup returns CDR1 SGHAT and CDR2 FQNNGV.

The chain links TRBV5-4 to TRBJ2-1, with a weak D call TRBD2 (6 bases). Germline V gives CDR1 SGHNT, CDR2 YYREEE (reference sequence). Trimming stripped 1 base from V and 10 bases from J, with 21 bases between. The CDR3 totals 16 residues. CDR3 DNA sequence: TGTGCCAGCAGCTTGTACCCAGCGGGTGGGCATGAAGAGCAGTTCTTC. It yields the protein CASSLYPAGGHEEQFF. The full variable domain, rest sourced from reference TRBV5-4 and TRBJ2-1, is ETGVTQSPTHLIKTRGQQVTLRCSSQSGHNTVSWYQQALGQGPQFIFQYYREEENGRGNFPPRFSGLQFPNYSSELNVNALELDDSALYLCASSLYPAGGHEEQFFGPGTRLTVL.

V and J are TRBV10-1 and TRBJ1-4, with D tentatively TRBD1 (6 bases). CDR3 length: 15 residues. V was shortened by 0 bases and J by 8 bases, with 13 bases between the two germline ends. CDR1 is WNHNN and CDR2 is SYGVQD in the germline V gene (reference sequence). CDR3 nucleotide sequence: TGCGCCAGCAGTGAGTCGGGGGCCAGACACGAAAAACTGTTTTTT. Translated, it gives CASSESGARHEKLFF.

This clone appeared once. The chain combines TRBV6-5 with TRBJ2-1; no reliable D call. Trimming pared 5 bases from V and 6 bases from J, leaving 5 bases between. The CDR3 is 11 amino acids. Germline CDR1 and CDR2: MNHEY and SVGAGI. CDR3 residues: CASSTSNEQFF. CDR3 bases: TGTGCCAGCAGTACGAGCAATGAGCAGTTCTTC.

This clone has only one observation. J is TRBJ1-1 and V is TRBV14, with unresolved D. CDR3 length equals 13 residues. The germline V gene has CDR1 SGHDN and CDR2 FVKESK. V was clipped by 1 base and J by 8 bases, with 11 bases between them. The CDR3 reads CASSQAPGREAFF. As DNA, the CDR3 is TGTGCCAGCAGCCAAGCACCGGGGAGGGAAGCTTTCTTT.

This chain joins TRBV28 and TRBJ2-7; 11 bases are a match to TRBD1. The CDR3 spans 14 residues. Germline-derived CDR1 and CDR2 are MDHEN and SYDVKM. With V trimmed by 3 bases and J by 4 bases, 2 bases remained unmatched. This CDR3 is CASSFGTGGYEQYF. The CDR3 DNA reads as TGTGCCAGCAGTTTCGGGACAGGGGGTTACGAGCAGTACTTC.

The chain couples TRBV4-1 to TRBJ2-7; D perhaps matches TRBD2 (6 bases). The CDR3 has 16 amino acids. Germline V lookup: CDR1 MGHRA, CDR2 YSYEKL. V was pared by 0 bases and J by 3 bases, with 15 bases between. The CDR3 sequence is CASSQDLRAGGYEQYF. The CDR3 nucleotides read TGCGCCAGCAGCCAAGATTTAAGAGCGGGCGGCTACGAGCAGTACTTC.

This clone was picked up one time. V and J are TRBV4-3 and TRBJ2-7; 7 bases line up with TRBD2. V shed 1 base, J shed 0 bases, and the junction held 12 bases outside the gene matches. The CDR3 extends over 18 amino acids. Germline-derived CDR1 and CDR2 are LGHNA and YSLEER. CDR3 in DNA: TGCGCCAGCAGCCAAGGACTAGCCGGGCTCCTGCACTCCTACGAGCAGTACTTC. Translated: CASSQGLAGLLHSYEQYF.

This clone was seen a few times. The chain is built from TRBV5-1 and TRBJ2-2; 15 positions agree with TRBD2. The CDR3 loop spans 18 amino acids. Looked up from germline, CDR1 is SGHRS and CDR2 is YFSETQ. The V gene end was trimmed by 4 bases and the J gene end by 5 bases; junction bases not matched to a gene: 9. The CDR3 nucleotides read TGCGCCAGCAGCGCTACGGGACTAGCGGGAGGTAGGACCGGGGAGCTGTTTTTT. Protein sequence: CASSATGLAGGRTGELFF. Based on the CDR3 plus reference TRBV5-1 and TRBJ2-2, the full variable domain is KAGVTQTPRYLIKTRGQQVTLSCSPISGHRSVSWYQQTPGQGLQFLFEYFSETQRNKGNFPGRFSGRQFSNSRSEMNVSTLELGDSALYLCASSATGLAGGRTGELFFGEGSRLTVL.